The following is a TCR beta chain sequence with its context. The antigen remains unidentified. The sample is drawn from a study of graft-versus-host responses after intestinal transplantation. TCRdb's copy holds only in-frame clones and misses some; the assay was immunoSEQ multiplex PCR. In the table there are 130,000 to 150,000 clones, about nine tenths of which are singletons. V shed 3 bases and J 4 bases; nucleotides not matched to a gene: 5. The germline CDR1 and CDR2 sequences are KGHSH and LQKENI. The CDR3 spans 16 residues. Study-level points and caveats: Elevated graft-versus-host to host-versus-graft clonal ratios in allografts were recorded for patients with graft-donor T cell macrochimerism. GvH clone levels peaked in circulation, and this peak was associated with early post-transplant HvG declines. The recipient marrow held GvH clones, and some of them showed up first in ileum or blood.

The TCR was taken from a human donor who received an intestinal transplant. This material consisted of unstimulated CD4+ T cells sorted from spleen or lymph node cells, taken before intestinal transplant. The chain carries TRBV18 and TRBJ2-2; TRBD2 agrees at 10 bases. The CDR3 region has the DNA TGTGCCAGCTCACCTTCTAGCGGGAGAGTCACCGGGGAGCTGTTTTTT. Its translation: CASSPSSGRVTGELFF. Together with reference TRBV18 and TRBJ2-2, the CDR3 gives the full variable domain: NAGVMQNPRHLVRRRGQEARLRCSPMKGHSHVYWYRQLPEEGLKFMVYLQKENIIDESGMPKERFSAEFPKEGPSILRIQQVVRGDSAAYFCASSPSSGRVTGELFFGEGSRLTVL.